The 18 T cell receptor beta chains given below trace back to one sample, sequenced in a study of response to subunit inactivated influenza vaccine. Each CDR3 protein gets one entry after TCRdb re-called the RT-PCR reads with MiXCR. This sample has over 650,000 distinct CDR3 sequences, with about 18% found just once. Sequencing used PBMCs from blood, obtained more than 4 days after vaccination. Receptors were obtained from a man aged 50-60 years who received an inactivated influenza vaccine.

This CDR3 reads CASATRGPETQYF. The CDR3 DNA sequence: TGTGCCAGCGCCACAAGGGGGCCAGAGACCCAGTACTTC. The V gene is TRBV7-9, the J gene TRBJ2-5; 7 bases are shared with TRBD1. Germline CDR1 SEHNR, CDR2 FQNEAQ (reference sequence). CDR3 length: 13 amino acids. Germline trimming cut 8 bases from V and 4 bases from J; bases unmatched to any gene: 7.

This clonotype was seen a handful of times. CDR3 in DNA: TGCGCCAGCAGCTGGACGGGACAGGGGCCCTACAATGAGCAGTTCTTC. Amino acid sequence: CASSWTGQGPYNEQFF. The chain has TRBV5-1 and TRBJ2-1, with 10 positions matching TRBD1. CDR3 size: 16 residues. The V gene's germline CDR1 is SGHRS and CDR2 YFSETQ. J was trimmed by 2 bases and V by 3 bases; bases with no gene match: 5.

This clonotype was observed at least ten times. V is TRBV29-1 and J is TRBJ1-5, with 7 nucleotides matching TRBD1. Germline lookup yields CDR1 SQVTM and CDR2 ANQGSEA. CDR3 size: 14 residues. Trimming removed 4 bases from V and 6 bases from J; junction bases left unmatched: 9. DNA for the CDR3: TGCAGCGTTGGGACAGGAGCCTACGGTCAGCCCCAGCATTTT. This codes for CSVGTGAYGQPQHF. The whole variable domain, filled in from reference TRBV29-1 and TRBJ1-5, reads SAVISQKPSRDICQRGTSLTIQCQVDSQVTMMFWYRQQPGQSLTLIATANQGSEATYESGFVIDKFPISRPNLTFSTLTVSNMSPEDSSIYLCSVGTGAYGQPQHFGDGTRLSIL.

The J gene is TRBJ2-7, the V gene TRBV12-3 or TRBV12-4, with D perhaps matching TRBD2 (6 bases). The V and J ends lost 3 bases and 3 bases respectively, with 15 bases between them. The CDR3 is made up of 15 amino acids. The CDR3 loop is CASSFERGNGYEQYF. For the CDR3, the DNA is TGTGCCAGCAGTTTTGAACGCGGGAATGGCTACGAGCAGTACTTC.

The gene calls are TRBV4-1 and TRBJ2-2, with D possibly matching TRBD2 (5 bases). This CDR3 is 16 amino acids long. CDR1 MGHRA and CDR2 YSYEKL come from the germline V gene. The V gene lost 3 bases and the J gene lost 5 bases, with 16 bases spanning the gap. The CDR3 bases are TGCGCCAGCAGCCAGGCCGGGGTTTCGGGGACCGGGGAGCTGTTTTTT. Translating gives CASSQAGVSGTGELFF.

This clonotype has a handful of counts. The chain joins TRBV6-5 to TRBJ1-1; D uncertain. Germline CDR1 MNHEY, CDR2 SVGAGI. V was pared by 0 bases and J by 1 base, with 15 bases between. The CDR3 has 17 residues. CDR3 loop: CASSYSMVGVENTEAFF. Written as DNA, the CDR3 is TGTGCCAGCAGTTACTCGATGGTCGGGGTTGAGAACACTGAAGCTTTCTTT.

This clonotype was seen a handful of times. The rearrangement uses TRBV11-2 and TRBJ1-2, with D possibly matching TRBD1 (5 bases). Trimming removed 6 bases at V and 5 bases at J, with 13 bases between. This CDR3 comprises 13 residues. Germline assignment: CDR1 SGHAT and CDR2 FQNNGV. DNA for the CDR3: TGTGCCAGCAGTCGTAGGGGCAATTATGGCTACACCTTC. Its protein is CASSRRGNYGYTF. The whole variable domain, remainder taken from reference TRBV11-2 and TRBJ1-2, is EAGVAQSPRYKIIEKRQSVAFWCNPISGHATLYWYQQILGQGPKLLIQFQNNGVVDDSQLPKDRFSAERLKGVDSTLKIQPAKLEDSAVYLCASSRRGNYGYTFGSGTRLTVV.

This clonotype was recorded a few times. V usage is TRBV9 and J usage is TRBJ2-5; tentatively, D is TRBD1 (6 bases). Germline V CDR1 and CDR2: SGDLS, YYNGEE. This CDR3 spans 14 amino acids. V dropped 0 bases and J dropped 4 bases, with 10 bases sitting between them. CDR3 in amino acids: CASSVGTVRETQYF. The CDR3 region has the DNA TGTGCCAGCAGCGTAGGGACAGTCCGAGAGACCCAGTACTTC.

This clonotype appeared a few times. V usage is TRBV10-3 and J usage is TRBJ2-5, with 13 bases fitting TRBD2. The CDR3 contains 17 residues. The V gene's germline CDR1 is ENHRY and CDR2 SYGVKD. Trimming removed 6 bases from V and 2 bases from J; junction bases left unmatched: 9. CDR3 loop: CAISPRQTSGGQETQYF. In DNA, the CDR3 is TGTGCCATCAGCCCACGCCAGACTAGCGGGGGGCAAGAGACCCAGTACTTC.

The chain links TRBV28 to TRBJ2-3; D may be TRBD2 (5 bases). CDR1 MDHEN and CDR2 SYDVKM come from the germline V gene. V shed 3 bases and J shed 5 bases, with 18 bases lying between them. The CDR3 contains 16 residues. Written as DNA, the CDR3 is TGTGCCAGCAGTTTGCCCGGCTCAGTGGCGGGAGATACGCAGTATTTT. Protein product: CASSLPGSVAGDTQYF. The full variable domain, with the rest looked up from reference TRBV28 and TRBJ2-3, is DVKVTQSSRYLVKRTGEKVFLECVQDMDHENMFWYRQDPGLGLRLIYFSYDVKMKEKGDIPEGYSVSREKKERFSLILESASTNQTSMYLCASSLPGSVAGDTQYFGPGTRLTVL.

The chain uses TRBV29-1 and TRBJ2-2; D unclear. Trimming shortened V by 5 bases and J by 2 bases, and 6 bases separated the two germline ends. The CDR3 sequence is 12 residues long. The germline V gene has CDR1 SQVTM and CDR2 ANQGSEA. The chain's CDR3 is CSVHRNTGELFF. Written as DNA, the CDR3 is TGCAGCGTTCACAGAAACACCGGGGAGCTGTTTTTT.

This clonotype came up a few times. The chain is built from TRBV2 and TRBJ2-3; D gene unclear. Trimming stripped 6 bases from V and 6 bases from J, with 13 bases between. Germline values: CDR1 SNHLY, CDR2 FYNNEI. The CDR3 sequence is 13 residues long. In DNA form, the CDR3 reads TGTGCCAGCAGCGTCACCACGCGTGATACGCAGTATTTT. This encodes CASSVTTRDTQYF. Full variable domain (rest looked up from reference TRBV2 and TRBJ2-3): EPEVTQTPSHQVTQMGQEVILRCVPISNHLYFYWYRQILGQKVEFLVSFYNNEISEKSEIFDDQFSVERPDGSNFTLKIRSTKLEDSAMYFCASSVTTRDTQYFGPGTRLTVL.

This clonotype was found a few times. The chain is built from TRBV10-2 and TRBJ2-7, with 8 nucleotides matching TRBD2. After removal of 8 bases from V and 2 bases from J, the junction contained 5 bases not matched to a gene. This CDR3 contains 13 residues. In germline, CDR1 is WSHSY, CDR2 SAAADI. CDR3 nucleotides: TGCGCCAGCGGAGCTAGCGGGCCCTACGAGCAGTACTTC. Amino acid sequence: CASGASGPYEQYF.

Many counts were recorded for this clonotype. This sequence joins TRBV5-5 and TRBJ1-2; possibly TRBD1 for D (6 bases). CDR1 and CDR2 from the germline V gene are SGHKS and YYEKEE (reference sequence). The V and J ends lost 1 base and 4 bases respectively, with 14 bases between them. The CDR3 spans 15 residues. The CDR3: CASSLSTGKPYGYTF. CDR3 sequence (DNA): TGTGCCAGCAGCTTGTCTACAGGGAAACCCTATGGCTACACCTTC.

The gene calls are TRBV6-4 and TRBJ2-1, with D perhaps TRBD2 (6 bases). Trimming cost V 6 bases and J 5 bases, with 11 bases left between them. Germline lookup yields CDR1 MRHNA and CDR2 SNTAGT. The CDR3 extends over 13 amino acids. CDR3 protein: CASSRDFNNEQFF. CDR3 DNA sequence: TGTGCCAGCAGCCGGGACTTTAACAATGAGCAGTTCTTC.

This clonotype was found once. V and J are TRBV29-1 and TRBJ2-4, with TRBD2 matching 8 bases. The CDR3 has 14 amino acids. V was clipped by 6 bases and J by 3 bases; unmatched bases: 7. CDR1 and CDR2 (germline): SQVTM, ANQGSEA. The CDR3 bases are TGCAGCGTAACGGGGGGGTTGAGCAAAAACATTCAGTACTTC. As protein: CSVTGGLSKNIQYF.

Only a few counts were recorded for this clonotype. V is TRBV7-2 and J is TRBJ2-5, with D possibly being TRBD1 (6 bases). Looked up from germline, CDR1 is SGHTA and CDR2 is FQGNSA. V lost 3 bases to trimming and J lost 2 bases, with 10 bases between them. The CDR3 has 14 residues. CDR3 sequence reads: CASSFYQGQETQYF. The CDR3 DNA reads as TGTGCCAGCAGCTTTTACCAGGGGCAAGAGACCCAGTACTTC.

Only a few counts were recorded for this clonotype. This chain links TRBV2 with TRBJ1-5, with D tentatively TRBD1 (5 bases). Trimming took 10 bases from V and 4 from J, leaving 14 bases between them. CDR3 length: 13 residues. Germline CDR1 and CDR2: SNHLY and FYNNEI. The CDR3: CATAGAENQPQHF. In DNA, the CDR3 is TGTGCCACCGCCGGGGCCGAAAATCAGCCCCAGCATTTT.